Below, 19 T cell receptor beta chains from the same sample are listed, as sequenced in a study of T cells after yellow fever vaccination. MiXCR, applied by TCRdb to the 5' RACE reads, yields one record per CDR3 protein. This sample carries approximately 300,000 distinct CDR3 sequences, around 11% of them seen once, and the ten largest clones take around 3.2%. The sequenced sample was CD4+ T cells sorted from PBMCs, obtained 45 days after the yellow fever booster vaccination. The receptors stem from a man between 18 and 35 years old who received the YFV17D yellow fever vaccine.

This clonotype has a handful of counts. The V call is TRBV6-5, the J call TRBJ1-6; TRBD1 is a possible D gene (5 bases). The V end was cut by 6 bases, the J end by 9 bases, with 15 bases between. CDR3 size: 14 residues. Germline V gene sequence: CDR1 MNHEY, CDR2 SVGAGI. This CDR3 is CASRPSGERSPLHF. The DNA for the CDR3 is TGTGCCAGCAGGCCTTCGGGGGAACGTTCACCCCTCCACTTT.

CDR3 residues: CASSLNKGTGVLTEAFF. The DNA for the CDR3 is TGCGCCAGCAGCCTAAACAAAGGGACAGGCGTTCTTACTGAAGCTTTCTTT. The V and J genes are TRBV5-1 and TRBJ1-1; 8 bases are a match to TRBD1. There are 17 residues in the CDR3. With V trimmed by 4 bases and J by 5 bases, 16 bases remained unmatched. In germline, CDR1 is SGHRS, CDR2 YFSETQ.

CDR3 loop: CASSPWGFNYGYTF. The CDR3 DNA sequence: TGTGCCAGCAGCCCCTGGGGGTTTAACTATGGCTACACCTTC. The V gene is TRBV5-4, the J gene TRBJ1-2; maybe TRBD1 (5 bases). The germline V gene encodes CDR1 SGHNT and CDR2 YYREEE (reference sequence). V dropped 4 bases and J dropped 1 base, with 11 bases sitting between them. CDR3 length: 14 amino acids.

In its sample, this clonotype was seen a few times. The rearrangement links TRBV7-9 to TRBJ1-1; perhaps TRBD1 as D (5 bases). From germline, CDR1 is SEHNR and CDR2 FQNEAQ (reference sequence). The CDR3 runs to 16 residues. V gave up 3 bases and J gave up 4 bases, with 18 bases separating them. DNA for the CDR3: TGTGCCAGCAGCTTGAGGGACCTTCGGCGGGGCACTGAAGCTTTCTTT. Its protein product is CASSLRDLRRGTEAFF.

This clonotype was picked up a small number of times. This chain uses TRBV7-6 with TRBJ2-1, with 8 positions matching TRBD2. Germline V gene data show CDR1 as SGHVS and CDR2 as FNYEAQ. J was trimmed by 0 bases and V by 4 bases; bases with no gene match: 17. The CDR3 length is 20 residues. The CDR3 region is CASSSPTRGGPSSSYNEQFF. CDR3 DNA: TGTGCCAGCAGCTCTCCGACTCGCGGGGGGCCTTCGAGCTCCTACAATGAGCAGTTCTTC.

The CDR3 here is CRPEQGAQGHGYTF. The CDR3 nucleotides are TGCAGACCAGAGCAGGGGGCGCAGGGCCATGGCTACACCTTC. The rearrangement joins TRBV20-1 to TRBJ1-2, with 8 bases identical to TRBD1. This CDR3 comprises 14 residues. Germline values: CDR1 DFQATT, CDR2 SNEGSKA (reference sequence).

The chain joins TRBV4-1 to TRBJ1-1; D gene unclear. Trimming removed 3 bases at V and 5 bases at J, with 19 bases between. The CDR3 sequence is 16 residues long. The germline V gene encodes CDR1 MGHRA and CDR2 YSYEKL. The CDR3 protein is CASSHASSGAATEAFF. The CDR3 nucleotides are TGCGCCAGCAGCCACGCTTCCAGCGGCGCGGCAACTGAAGCTTTCTTT.

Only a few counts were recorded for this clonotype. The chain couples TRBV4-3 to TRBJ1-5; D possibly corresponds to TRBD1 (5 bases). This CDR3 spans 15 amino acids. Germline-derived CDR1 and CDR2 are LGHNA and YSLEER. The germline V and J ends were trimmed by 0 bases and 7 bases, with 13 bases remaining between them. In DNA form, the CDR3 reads TGCGCCAGCAGCCAAGATGCACAGGATGGACAGCCCCAGCATTTT. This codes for CASSQDAQDGQPQHF.

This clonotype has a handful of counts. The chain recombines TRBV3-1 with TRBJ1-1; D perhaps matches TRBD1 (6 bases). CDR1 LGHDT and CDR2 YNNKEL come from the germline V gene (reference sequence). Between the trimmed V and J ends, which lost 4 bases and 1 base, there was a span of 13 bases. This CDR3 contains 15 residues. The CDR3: CASSPSGDPNTEAFF. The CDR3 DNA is TGTGCCAGCAGCCCTTCAGGGGACCCGAACACTGAAGCTTTCTTT.

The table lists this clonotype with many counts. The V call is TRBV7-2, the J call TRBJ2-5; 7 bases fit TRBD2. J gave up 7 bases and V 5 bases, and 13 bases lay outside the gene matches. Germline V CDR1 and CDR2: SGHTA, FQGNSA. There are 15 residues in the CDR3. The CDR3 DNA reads TGTGCCAGCAGCCCAATCCGAGGGAGGGTAGGGACCCAGTACTTC. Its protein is CASSPIRGRVGTQYF. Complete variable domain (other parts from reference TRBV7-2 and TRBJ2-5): GAGVSQSPSNKVTEKGKDVELRCDPISGHTALYWYRQSLGQGLEFLIYFQGNSAPDKSGLPSDRFSAERTGGSVSTLTIQRTQQEDSAVYLCASSPIRGRVGTQYFGPGTRLLVL.

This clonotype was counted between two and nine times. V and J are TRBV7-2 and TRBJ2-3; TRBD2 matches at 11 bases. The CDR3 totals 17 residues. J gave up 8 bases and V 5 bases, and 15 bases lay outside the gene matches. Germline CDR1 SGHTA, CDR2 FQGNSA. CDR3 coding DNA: TGTGCCAGCAGCCCGTACTCTAGCGGGGGGTCCCTCGGTACGCAGTATTTT. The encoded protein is CASSPYSSGGSLGTQYF.

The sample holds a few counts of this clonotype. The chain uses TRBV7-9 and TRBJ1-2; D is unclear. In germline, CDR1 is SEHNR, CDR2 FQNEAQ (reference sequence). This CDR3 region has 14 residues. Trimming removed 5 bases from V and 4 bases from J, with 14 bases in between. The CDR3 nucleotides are TGTGCCAGCAGCCCCCTCCTTTATACCTATGGCTACACCTTC. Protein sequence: CASSPLLYTYGYTF.

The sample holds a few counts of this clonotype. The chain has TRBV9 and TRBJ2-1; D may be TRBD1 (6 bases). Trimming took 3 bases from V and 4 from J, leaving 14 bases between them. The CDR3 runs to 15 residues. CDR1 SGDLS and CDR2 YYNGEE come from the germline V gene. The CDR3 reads CASSASPDSYNEQFF. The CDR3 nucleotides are TGTGCCAGCAGCGCCTCACCGGACAGTTACAATGAGCAGTTCTTC.

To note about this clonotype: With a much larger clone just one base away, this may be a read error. CDR3 loop: CASRSGTEHRETQYF. CDR3 nucleotides: TGCGCCAGCAGATCCGGGACAGAACATCGAGAGACCCAGTACTTC. J is TRBJ2-5 and V is TRBV23-1, with 7 nucleotides matching TRBD1. TRBV23-1 is noted as an ORF with a role that remains uncertain. V was pared by 6 bases and J by 4 bases, with 11 bases of the junction left unmatched. CDR3 length: 15 residues.

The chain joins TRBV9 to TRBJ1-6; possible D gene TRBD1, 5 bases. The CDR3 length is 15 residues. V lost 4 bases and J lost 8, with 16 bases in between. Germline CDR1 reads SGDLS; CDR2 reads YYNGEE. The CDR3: CASSKGLMSHSPLHF. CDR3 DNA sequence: TGTGCCAGCAGCAAGGGGCTAATGAGTCATTCACCCCTCCACTTT.

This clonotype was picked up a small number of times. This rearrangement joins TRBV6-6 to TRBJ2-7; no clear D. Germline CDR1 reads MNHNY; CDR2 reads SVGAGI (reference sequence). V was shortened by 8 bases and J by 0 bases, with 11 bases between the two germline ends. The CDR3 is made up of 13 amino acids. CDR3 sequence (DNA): TGTGCCAGCGGCTCACAGAGCTCCTACGAGCAGTACGTC. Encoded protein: CASGSQSSYEQYV.

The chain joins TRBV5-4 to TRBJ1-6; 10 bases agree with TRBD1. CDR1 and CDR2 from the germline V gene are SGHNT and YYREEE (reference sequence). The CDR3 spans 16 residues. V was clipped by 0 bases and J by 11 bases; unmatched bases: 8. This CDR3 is CASSLAGGTGAPPLHF. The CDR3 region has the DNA TGTGCCAGCAGCTTGGCGGGAGGGACAGGGGCCCCACCCCTCCACTTT.

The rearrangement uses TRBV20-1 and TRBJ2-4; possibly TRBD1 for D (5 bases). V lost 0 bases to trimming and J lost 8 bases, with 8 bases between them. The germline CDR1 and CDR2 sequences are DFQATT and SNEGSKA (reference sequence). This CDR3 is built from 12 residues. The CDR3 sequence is CSARDQGDIQYF. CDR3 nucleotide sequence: TGCAGTGCTAGAGATCAAGGGGACATTCAGTACTTC.

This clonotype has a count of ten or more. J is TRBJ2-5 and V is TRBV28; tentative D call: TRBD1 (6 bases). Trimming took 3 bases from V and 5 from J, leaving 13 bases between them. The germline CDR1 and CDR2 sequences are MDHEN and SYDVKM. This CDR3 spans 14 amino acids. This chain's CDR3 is CASSFTYRDETQYF. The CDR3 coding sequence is TGTGCCAGCAGTTTTACCTACAGGGATGAGACCCAGTACTTC.